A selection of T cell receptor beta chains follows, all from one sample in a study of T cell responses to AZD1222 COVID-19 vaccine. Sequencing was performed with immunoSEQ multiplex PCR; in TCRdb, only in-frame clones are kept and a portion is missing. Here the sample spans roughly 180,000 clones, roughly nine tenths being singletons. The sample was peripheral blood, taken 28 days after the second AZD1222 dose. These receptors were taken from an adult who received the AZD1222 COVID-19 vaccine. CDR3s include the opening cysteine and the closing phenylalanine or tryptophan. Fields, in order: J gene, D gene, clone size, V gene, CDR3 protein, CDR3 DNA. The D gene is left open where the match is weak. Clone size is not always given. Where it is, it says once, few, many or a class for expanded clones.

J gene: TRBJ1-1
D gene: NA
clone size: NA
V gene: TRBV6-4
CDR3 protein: CASPPSGTEAFF
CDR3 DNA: TGTGCCAGCCCACCATCGGGAACTGAAGCTTTCTTT

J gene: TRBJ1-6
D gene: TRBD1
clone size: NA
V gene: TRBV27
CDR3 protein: CASSLSGQGSGSLHF
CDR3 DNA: TGTGCCAGCAGTTTATCGGGACAGGGCTCGGGATCCCTCCACTTT

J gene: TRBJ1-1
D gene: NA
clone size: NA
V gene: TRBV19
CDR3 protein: CASSPLNTEAFF
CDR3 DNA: TGTGCCAGTAGCCCTTTGAACACTGAAGCTTTCTTT

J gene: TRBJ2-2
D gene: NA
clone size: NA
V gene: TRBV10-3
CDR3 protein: CATIRDGNTGELFF
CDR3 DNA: TGTGCCACTATCCGGGACGGGAACACCGGGGAGCTGTTTTTT

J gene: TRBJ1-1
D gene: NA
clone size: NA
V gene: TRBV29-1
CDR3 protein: CSVVGVSKRAFF
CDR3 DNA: TGCAGCGTTGTTGGGGTCTCGAAAAGGGCTTTCTTT

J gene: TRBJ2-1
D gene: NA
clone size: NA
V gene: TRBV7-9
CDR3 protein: CASSNWGDPPSYNEQFF
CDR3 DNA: TGTGCCAGCAGCAACTGGGGAGATCCTCCCTCCTACAATGAGCAGTTCTTC

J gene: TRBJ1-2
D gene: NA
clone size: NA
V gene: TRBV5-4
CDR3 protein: CASSPPTGQNNYGYTF
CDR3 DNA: TGTGCCAGCAGCCCCCCTACCGGACAGAATAACTATGGCTACACCTTC

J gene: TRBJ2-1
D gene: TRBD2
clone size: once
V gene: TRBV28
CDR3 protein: CASSGGLAGIHGAYNEQFF
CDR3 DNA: TGTGCCAGCAGTGGGGGACTAGCGGGAATCCACGGGGCTTACAATGAGCAGTTCTTC

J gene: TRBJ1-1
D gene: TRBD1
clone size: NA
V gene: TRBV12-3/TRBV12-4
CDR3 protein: CASTFQGGTEAFF
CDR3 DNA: TGTGCCAGCACCTTTCAGGGGGGGACTGAAGCTTTCTTT

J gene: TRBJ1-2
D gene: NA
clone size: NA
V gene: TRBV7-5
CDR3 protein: CARSRSPDRNYGYTF
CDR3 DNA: TGTGCCAGAAGCCGCTCCCCGGACAGAAACTATGGCTACACCTTC

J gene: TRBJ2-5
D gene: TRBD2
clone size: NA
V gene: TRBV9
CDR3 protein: CASSPTSGRAVETQYF
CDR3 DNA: TGTGCCAGCAGCCCAACTAGCGGGAGGGCCGTAGAGACCCAGTACTTC

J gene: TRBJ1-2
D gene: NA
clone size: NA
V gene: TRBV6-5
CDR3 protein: CASSWRNTANYGYTF
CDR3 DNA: TGTGCCAGCAGTTGGAGGAACACCGCTAACTATGGCTACACCTTC

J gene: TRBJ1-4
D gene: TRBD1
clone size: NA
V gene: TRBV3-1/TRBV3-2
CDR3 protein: CASSPDRFGKLFF
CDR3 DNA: TGTGCCAGCAGCCCGGACAGGTTTGGAAAACTGTTTTTT